Here is one TCR beta chain with its context. Its antigen is not identified. The V end was cut by 1 base, the J end by 0 bases, with 11 bases between. CDR3 length: 15 amino acids. CDR1 is SGHRS, CDR2 YFSETQ, per germline. This sample stems from a study of CD8 T cells in ankylosing spondylitis. Whole-study results and caveats: Earlier work had already found some motif variants in reactive arthritis synovial fluid and blood. From matched ankylosing spondylitis synovial fluid, disease-linked clones were reportedly recovered at significantly enriched levels.

Generation of TCR beta libraries employed quantitative 5'-RACE incorporating molecular barcodes. TCRdb redid the calling of the 5' RACE reads with MiXCR, one entry per CDR3 protein. In the table there are some 250,000 distinct CDR3 sequences, 20% to 30% of which are singletons. Sequencing was performed on blood, either unsorted or a sorted T cell fraction (not recorded which). The clonotype was recovered from a male donor with ankylosing spondylitis or in good health (not recorded which). This chain joins TRBV5-1 and TRBJ2-7; D assignment may be TRBD1 or TRBD2 (6 bases each). The CDR3 is CASSLSGASSYEQYF. The CDR3 DNA sequence: TGCGCCAGCAGCTTGTCGGGGGCTAGCTCCTACGAGCAGTACTTC.